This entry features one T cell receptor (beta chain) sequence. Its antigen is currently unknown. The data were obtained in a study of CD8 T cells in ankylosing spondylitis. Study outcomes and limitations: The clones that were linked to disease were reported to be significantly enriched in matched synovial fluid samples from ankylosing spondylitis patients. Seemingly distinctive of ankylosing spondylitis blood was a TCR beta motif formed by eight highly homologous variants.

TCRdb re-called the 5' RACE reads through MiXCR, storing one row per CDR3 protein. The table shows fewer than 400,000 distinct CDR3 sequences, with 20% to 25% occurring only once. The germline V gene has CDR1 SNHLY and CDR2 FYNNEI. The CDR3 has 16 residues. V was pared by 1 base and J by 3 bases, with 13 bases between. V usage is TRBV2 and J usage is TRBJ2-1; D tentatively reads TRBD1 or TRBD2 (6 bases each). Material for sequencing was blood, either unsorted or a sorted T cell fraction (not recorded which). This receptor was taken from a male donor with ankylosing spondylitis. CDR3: CASSEVRGPLYNEQFF. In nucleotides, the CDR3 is TGTGCCAGCAGTGAAGTACGGGGGCCCCTCTACAATGAGCAGTTCTTC.